These T cell receptor beta chains were read from a single sample in a study of OX40 agonist ivuxolimab in advanced cancers. Assay: immunoSEQ multiplex PCR; the TCRdb copy retains only in-frame clones and omits some. Of 40,000 to 60,000 clones listed, roughly four fifths are singletons. The sample was CD4+ or CD8+ T cells sorted from blood, taken in a trial of the OX40 agonist ivuxolimab. These receptors were obtained from an adult with an advanced solid tumor such as melanoma, head and neck, liver or kidney cancer. CDR3s include the opening cysteine and the closing phenylalanine or tryptophan. D genes are given only for firm matches. A clone size is listed for some rows: how often the clone was seen (once, few, many), or a class if it is expanded.

TRBJ1-3	TRBV28	.	.	15	TGTGCCAGCAGTCCCACGGGCAGGGCTGGAAACACCATATATTTT	CASSPTGRAGNTIYF
TRBJ2-7	TRBV21-1	.	.	19	TGTGCCAGCAGCAAAGGAGGACCTTTTAGGGACAGGGGAACGGACGAGCAGTACTTC	CASSKGGPFRDRGTDEQYF
TRBJ1-1	TRBV5-1	.	.	14	TGCGCCAGCAGCTTGTGGGGACAGAACACTGAAGCTTTCTTT	CASSLWGQNTEAFF
TRBJ2-2	TRBV7-9	.	once	13	TGTGCCAGCAGTTCGAGTGACCGAGGGGAGCTGTTTTTT	CASSSSDRGELFF
TRBJ2-1	TRBV7-3	.	.	12	TGTGCCAGCAGCCCTCAGGAGGGGATGCAGTTCTTC	CASSPQEGMQFF
TRBJ1-4	TRBV10-3	.	.	13	TGTGCCATCCAAGACAGGCCCAATGAAAAACTGTTTTTT	CAIQDRPNEKLFF
TRBJ2-3	TRBV11-2	TRBD1	.	15	TGTGCCAGCAGCCCCCTCCCCGACAGGGCAGATACGCAGTATTTT	CASSPLPDRADTQYF
TRBJ2-1	TRBV11-2	.	.	12	TGTGCCAGCAGCGGCAGTCGCTATGAGCAGTTCTTC	CASSGSRYEQFF
TRBJ2-1	TRBV5-1	.	.	15	TGCGCCAGCAGCTTGGCCGGGTATCCCTACAATGAGCAGTTCTTC	CASSLAGYPYNEQFF
TRBJ1-5	TRBV4-1	.	.	15	TGCGCCAGCAGCCAAGAAGGGGGGTATTCTCAGCCCCAGCATTTT	CASSQEGGYSQPQHF
TRBJ2-2	TRBV4-3	.	.	17	TGCGCCAGCAGCCAAGAGCCAGGGGGGGGTGACACCGGGGAGCTGTTTTTT	CASSQEPGGGDTGELFF
TRBJ2-3	TRBV19	.	.	11	TGTGCCAGTAGTTCCGCAGATACGCAGTATTTT	CASSSADTQYF
TRBJ2-3	TRBV7-9	.	once	13	TGTGCCAGCAGCTTAGCGGGAGCAGATACGCAGTATTTT	CASSLAGADTQYF
TRBJ2-5	TRBV27	.	.	13	TGTGCCAGCAGGAAGTCGGGAGTAGAGACCCAGTACTTC	CASRKSGVETQYF
TRBJ2-2	TRBV5-6	TRBD1	.	15	TGTGCCAGCAGCATGGACAGGGGGCAAACCGGGGAGCTGTTTTTT	CASSMDRGQTGELFF